The rows below give T cell receptor beta chains drawn from one sample of a study of Ad26.COV2.S vaccination and SARS-CoV-2 variants. Repertoires were generated with immunoSEQ multiplex PCR, while TCRdb's copy carries only in-frame clones and drops some. Here the sample spans about 350,000 clones, around 84% being singletons. This specimen was peripheral blood, taken in a trial of Ad26.COV2.S vaccine versus placebo. These receptors all stem from a person between 18 and 65 years old who received the Ad26.COV2.S COVID-19 vaccine or a placebo. The CDR3 runs from the conserved cysteine through the conserved F or W. The D gene is left open where the match is weak. Clone size is given for some rows only: seen once, a few or many times, or a class if the clone is expanded.

DNA: TGTGCCAGCAGCTTAGATAACTTTTTCCTGGAAGAGCTCTACGAGCAGTACTTC; CDR3: CASSLDNFFLEELYEQYF; D: NA; size: NA; J: TRBJ2-7; V: TRBV11-2
DNA: TGTGCCACCCAGCCGGTTAGCGGGGGCACAGATACGCAGTATTTT; CDR3: CATQPVSGGTDTQYF; D: TRBD2; size: NA; J: TRBJ2-3; V: TRBV18
DNA: TGTGCCAGCAGCCATAGCGAGAAACTGAACACTGAAGCTTTCTTT; CDR3: CASSHSEKLNTEAFF; D: NA; size: NA; J: TRBJ1-1; V: TRBV3-1/TRBV3-2
DNA: TGTGCCAGCAGCTTGCTCTGGAACACTGAAGCTTTCTTT; CDR3: CASSLLWNTEAFF; D: NA; size: NA; J: TRBJ1-1; V: TRBV5-5
DNA: TGTGCCAGCAGTTTAGGGGGGGTTAACACTGAAGCTTTCTTT; CDR3: CASSLGGVNTEAFF; D: NA; size: NA; J: TRBJ1-1; V: TRBV28
DNA: TGTGCCAGCAGCAGGACGGGAAACACTGAAGCTTTCTTT; CDR3: CASSRTGNTEAFF; D: NA; size: few; J: TRBJ1-1; V: TRBV7-8
DNA: TGTGCCAGCAGCCATTACAGAGGGGACGAGCAGTACTTC; CDR3: CASSHYRGDEQYF; D: NA; size: NA; J: TRBJ2-7; V: TRBV7-9
DNA: TGTGCCAGCTTTCGGGCTATGAACACTGAAGCTTTCTTT; CDR3: CASFRAMNTEAFF; D: NA; size: NA; J: TRBJ1-1; V: TRBV28
DNA: TGTGCCAGCAGCCCCCTGGGGAGTGGGTTGGGCACTGAAGCTTTCTTT; CDR3: CASSPLGSGLGTEAFF; D: NA; size: many; J: TRBJ1-1; V: TRBV5-5
DNA: TGTGCCAGCAGTTACGCCGCAGGGACGCACGAGCAGTACTTC; CDR3: CASSYAAGTHEQYF; D: NA; size: NA; J: TRBJ2-7; V: TRBV6-2/TRBV6-3
DNA: TGTGCCAGCAGCTTCCCCCCGGCTACCGGAAACACCATATATTTT; CDR3: CASSFPPATGNTIYF; D: NA; size: NA; J: TRBJ1-3; V: TRBV7-2
DNA: TGTGCCAGCAGCTTAGCCGGGCCAAGCTCTGGAAACACCATATATTTT; CDR3: CASSLAGPSSGNTIYF; D: NA; size: many; J: TRBJ1-3; V: TRBV7-2
DNA: TGTGCCAGCAGTTTCATACAACCCGGGACAGGGCCATTCACCGGGGAGCTGTTTTTT; CDR3: CASSFIQPGTGPFTGELFF; D: TRBD1; size: NA; J: TRBJ2-2; V: TRBV28
DNA: TGTGCCAGCAGCTCCGGACAGAATAATTCACCCCTCCACTTT; CDR3: CASSSGQNNSPLHF; D: NA; size: few; J: TRBJ1-6; V: TRBV9
DNA: TGTGCCAGCAGCTCCACCTCTGGGGCCAACGTCCTGACTTTC; CDR3: CASSSTSGANVLTF; D: NA; size: NA; J: TRBJ2-6; V: TRBV11-2
DNA: TGTGCCAGCAGCTCTGGGACAGGACCCTACGAGCAGTACTTC; CDR3: CASSSGTGPYEQYF; D: TRBD1; size: few; J: TRBJ2-7; V: TRBV7-2
DNA: TGTGCCAGTCATGACGAGAGGGTGCGGACTGAAGCTTTCTTT; CDR3: CASHDERVRTEAFF; D: NA; size: NA; J: TRBJ1-1; V: TRBV19
DNA: TGTGCCAGCAGCGTGATCACCTACGAGCAGTACTTC; CDR3: CASSVITYEQYF; D: NA; size: NA; J: TRBJ2-7; V: TRBV6-5
DNA: TGTGCCAGCAGTTTATTCCGGGACAGTAATTCACCCCTCCACTTT; CDR3: CASSLFRDSNSPLHF; D: TRBD1; size: NA; J: TRBJ1-6; V: TRBV6-2/TRBV6-3
DNA: TGTGCCAGCTCACCTAGGACTAGCGGGGGAGCAGATACGCAGTATTTT; CDR3: CASSPRTSGGADTQYF; D: TRBD2; size: NA; J: TRBJ2-3; V: TRBV18
DNA: TGTGCCAGTAGTTGGTCCAGGGGTTACGAGCAGTACTTC; CDR3: CASSWSRGYEQYF; D: NA; size: NA; J: TRBJ2-7; V: TRBV19
DNA: TGTGCCAGCAGCACAGGACAGGGGATCGGCGGGTACTATGGCTACACCTTC; CDR3: CASSTGQGIGGYYGYTF; D: TRBD1; size: NA; J: TRBJ1-2; V: TRBV11-2
DNA: TGCAGCGTCGCGACCGGGACATCGCGGGAAAAACTGTTTTTT; CDR3: CSVATGTSREKLFF; D: NA; size: NA; J: TRBJ1-4; V: TRBV29-1
DNA: TGTGCCAGCAGTTACGTGGCGGTAACCTCCTACGAGCAGTACTTC; CDR3: CASSYVAVTSYEQYF; D: NA; size: NA; J: TRBJ2-7; V: TRBV6-6
DNA: TGTGCCAGCAGCCCCCGGACAGGGTGGACCTATGGCTACACCTTC; CDR3: CASSPRTGWTYGYTF; D: TRBD1; size: NA; J: TRBJ1-2; V: TRBV5-6
DNA: TGCAGCGTTGCACGGGGCAGGGATCCCTCCTACGAGCAGTACTTC; CDR3: CSVARGRDPSYEQYF; D: NA; size: many; J: TRBJ2-7; V: TRBV29-1
DNA: TGTGCCAGCAGCGTAGTTTGGGCGCCTGGGGGTGAGCAGTTCTTC; CDR3: CASSVVWAPGGEQFF; D: NA; size: NA; J: TRBJ2-1; V: TRBV9
DNA: TGTGCCAGCTCACCACGTAGGCAGGGCCACGAGCAGTACTTC; CDR3: CASSPRRQGHEQYF; D: NA; size: NA; J: TRBJ2-7; V: TRBV18
DNA: TGTGCCAGCAGCCGGGGACAGGGGCGCTCCTATAATTCACCCCTCCACTTT; CDR3: CASSRGQGRSYNSPLHF; D: TRBD1; size: NA; J: TRBJ1-6; V: TRBV5-4
DNA: TGTGCCAGCAGCTTGCCAGGGAGGAACACTGAAGCTTTCTTT; CDR3: CASSLPGRNTEAFF; D: NA; size: NA; J: TRBJ1-1; V: TRBV5-4
DNA: TGTGCCAGCAGCTCGTCGACCGTGTCTGGCTACACCTTC; CDR3: CASSSSTVSGYTF; D: NA; size: NA; J: TRBJ1-2; V: TRBV7-8
DNA: TGTGCCAGCAGCGAGTCCCCTATACGCAATGAGCAGTTCTTC; CDR3: CASSESPIRNEQFF; D: NA; size: NA; J: TRBJ2-1; V: TRBV9
DNA: TGTGCTAGCAGCTTTATCCGGCAGGGGCACACTGAAGCTTTCTTT; CDR3: CASSFIRQGHTEAFF; D: NA; size: NA; J: TRBJ1-1; V: TRBV7-7
DNA: TGTGCCTGGAGTCCAACGGGACTAGCGGGAGGGACCCCAGGGTGGGAGCAGTACTTC; CDR3: CAWSPTGLAGGTPGWEQYF; D: TRBD2; size: many; J: TRBJ2-7; V: TRBV30
DNA: TGTGCCAGCTTCCAGGGTAGGGGGACGCCGGAGACCCAGTACTTC; CDR3: CASFQGRGTPETQYF; D: NA; size: NA; J: TRBJ2-5; V: TRBV7-8
DNA: TGTGCCAGCAGTTTATTACCACCTCGAACAGGGGCGGGAAAGACCCAGTACTTC; CDR3: CASSLLPPRTGAGKTQYF; D: NA; size: NA; J: TRBJ2-5; V: TRBV27
DNA: TGCGCCAGCAGCCAAGATCTCAGCGTAGCGGGAGAGCAGTTCTTC; CDR3: CASSQDLSVAGEQFF; D: TRBD2; size: NA; J: TRBJ2-1; V: TRBV4-3
DNA: TGTGCCAGCAGCTTGGGGACGAGCCTCTACGAGCAGTACTTC; CDR3: CASSLGTSLYEQYF; D: NA; size: NA; J: TRBJ2-7; V: TRBV5-4
DNA: TGTGCCTGGAACCTTCTTGGATGGACAGAGAATGAAGCTTTCTTT; CDR3: CAWNLLGWTENEAFF; D: NA; size: NA; J: TRBJ1-1; V: TRBV30